The clone carrying this T cell receptor (beta chain) was seen only a few times. TCRdb analysed the RT-PCR reads with MiXCR anew, one entry per CDR3 protein. The sample contains more than 400,000 distinct CDR3 sequences, approximately 7.3% of which appear only once. The data stem from a study of response to subunit inactivated influenza vaccine. The specimen comprised PBMCs from blood, sampled less than 30 months after vaccination. The source is a man in his fifties or sixties who received an inactivated influenza vaccine.

CDR3 residues: CASSGGTSERTDTQYF. The CDR3 DNA follows: TGCGCCAGCAGCGGCGGGACTAGCGAACGCACAGATACGCAGTATTTT. This chain links TRBV5-1 with TRBJ2-3, with 10 bases fitting TRBD2. Germline V lookup: CDR1 SGHRS, CDR2 YFSETQ. CDR3 length equals 16 residues. The J segment lost 1 base and the V segment lost 4 bases, leaving 6 bases of the junction unmatched.